These T cell receptor beta chains were read from a single sample in a study of T cell responses to AZD1222 COVID-19 vaccine. The assay was immunoSEQ multiplex PCR, and TCRdb's table has in-frame clones only and misses some. The data contain around 96,000 clones, approximately 91% of them singletons. Sample: peripheral blood, taken on day 0 of AZD1222 vaccination. These receptors originate from an adult in good health. CDR3s leave out the opening cysteine and the closing phenylalanine or tryptophan. The order of the fields is CDR3 protein, V gene, CDR3 length, J gene.

cdr3_aa: ASSSNRAGGIQY
v_call: TRBV7-9
cdr3_length: 12
j_call: TRBJ2-4

cdr3_aa: AISEGQSEAF
v_call: TRBV10-3
cdr3_length: 10
j_call: TRBJ1-1

cdr3_aa: ASSIRSDNQPQH
v_call: TRBV19
cdr3_length: 12
j_call: TRBJ1-5

cdr3_aa: ASSNCYNQPQH
v_call: TRBV21-1
cdr3_length: 11
j_call: TRBJ1-5

cdr3_aa: ASSPARGANEKLF
v_call: TRBV5-6
cdr3_length: 13
j_call: TRBJ1-4

cdr3_aa: ASSLVSGNTIY
v_call: TRBV7-2
cdr3_length: 11
j_call: TRBJ1-3

cdr3_aa: ASSRSLAGDSYNEQF
v_call: TRBV19
cdr3_length: 15
j_call: TRBJ2-1

cdr3_aa: ASSEHSLIRSSYNSPLH
v_call: TRBV2
cdr3_length: 17
j_call: TRBJ1-6

cdr3_aa: ASSDDRAANYGYT
v_call: TRBV13
cdr3_length: 13
j_call: TRBJ1-2

cdr3_aa: ATSRPDKRIGETQY
v_call: TRBV15
cdr3_length: 14
j_call: TRBJ2-5

cdr3_aa: ATGGQGNEQF
v_call: TRBV10-3
cdr3_length: 10
j_call: TRBJ2-1

cdr3_aa: ASSFPLLANEKLF
v_call: TRBV19
cdr3_length: 13
j_call: TRBJ1-4

cdr3_aa: ASSPGYEQY
v_call: TRBV19
cdr3_length: 9
j_call: TRBJ2-7

cdr3_aa: ATSRDRGNGYT
v_call: TRBV6-5
cdr3_length: 11
j_call: TRBJ1-2

cdr3_aa: ASSIPTGGTTGELF
v_call: TRBV19
cdr3_length: 14
j_call: TRBJ2-2

cdr3_aa: ASSRTLSSYNEQF
v_call: TRBV7-7
cdr3_length: 13
j_call: TRBJ2-1

cdr3_aa: ASSLVRSANTGELF
v_call: TRBV7-8
cdr3_length: 14
j_call: TRBJ2-2

cdr3_aa: ASSQGGAGTGRTEAF
v_call: TRBV4-3
cdr3_length: 15
j_call: TRBJ1-1

cdr3_aa: ASPREGRSNQPQH
v_call: TRBV21-1
cdr3_length: 13
j_call: TRBJ1-5

cdr3_aa: ASSSRDRGHVGELF
v_call: TRBV7-2
cdr3_length: 14
j_call: TRBJ2-2

cdr3_aa: ASSPGTGSDTQY
v_call: TRBV7-6
cdr3_length: 12
j_call: TRBJ2-3

cdr3_aa: ASSPGQGRDEQY
v_call: TRBV7-9
cdr3_length: 12
j_call: TRBJ2-7

cdr3_aa: ASSPPGTGNTIY
v_call: TRBV28
cdr3_length: 12
j_call: TRBJ1-3

cdr3_aa: AWMRTRSGNTIY
v_call: TRBV30
cdr3_length: 12
j_call: TRBJ1-3

cdr3_aa: ASRARKINTEAF
v_call: TRBV6-4
cdr3_length: 12
j_call: TRBJ1-1

cdr3_aa: ASRPGGDTEAF
v_call: TRBV6-5
cdr3_length: 11
j_call: TRBJ1-1

cdr3_aa: SASGPHASGNSPLH
v_call: TRBV20-1
cdr3_length: 14
j_call: TRBJ1-6

cdr3_aa: ASSHLQQGSRGANVLT
v_call: TRBV4-3
cdr3_length: 16
j_call: TRBJ2-6

cdr3_aa: ASSLRIDQETQY
v_call: TRBV9
cdr3_length: 12
j_call: TRBJ2-5

cdr3_aa: ASSPELSGGPYLGEQF
v_call: TRBV4-3
cdr3_length: 16
j_call: TRBJ2-1

cdr3_aa: ASRGNYEQY
v_call: TRBV6-5
cdr3_length: 9
j_call: TRBJ2-7

cdr3_aa: ASSRQGGYEQY
v_call: TRBV5-1
cdr3_length: 11
j_call: TRBJ2-7

cdr3_aa: STSQGSNGYT
v_call: TRBV29-1
cdr3_length: 10
j_call: TRBJ1-2

cdr3_aa: ASSLVVDTGELF
v_call: TRBV5-1
cdr3_length: 12
j_call: TRBJ2-2

cdr3_aa: ASSPGGLGSGGNQPQH
v_call: TRBV4-2
cdr3_length: 16
j_call: TRBJ1-5

cdr3_aa: ASSYGTGAGGYT
v_call: TRBV6-5
cdr3_length: 12
j_call: TRBJ1-2

cdr3_aa: ASSHGVAREDGAF
v_call: TRBV5-4
cdr3_length: 13
j_call: TRBJ1-1

cdr3_aa: AIREPRAEQY
v_call: TRBV10-3
cdr3_length: 10
j_call: TRBJ2-7

cdr3_aa: AWTVGAMVTGELF
v_call: TRBV30
cdr3_length: 13
j_call: TRBJ2-2

cdr3_aa: ASFLYPGQGITEAF
v_call: TRBV18
cdr3_length: 14
j_call: TRBJ1-1

cdr3_aa: ASSEDSSYGYT
v_call: TRBV6-1
cdr3_length: 11
j_call: TRBJ1-2

cdr3_aa: ASRGTRLSGNTIY
v_call: TRBV2
cdr3_length: 13
j_call: TRBJ1-3

cdr3_aa: ASSIDASGVTKNIQY
v_call: TRBV19
cdr3_length: 15
j_call: TRBJ2-4

cdr3_aa: ASSQDLRGPAKNIQY
v_call: TRBV3-1/TRBV3-2
cdr3_length: 15
j_call: TRBJ2-4

cdr3_aa: ASSLGVQGSNYGYT
v_call: TRBV5-1
cdr3_length: 14
j_call: TRBJ1-2

cdr3_aa: ASRRPNEKLF
v_call: TRBV6-5
cdr3_length: 10
j_call: TRBJ1-4